Presented here are 25 T cell receptor beta chains from one specimen sequenced in a study of T cell responses to AZD1222 COVID-19 vaccine. Method: immunoSEQ multiplex PCR; TCRdb's copy keeps in-frame clones and lacks some. Of some 81,000 clones listed, about 86% are singletons. This sample comprised peripheral blood, obtained 28 days after the second AZD1222 dose. The receptors stem from an adult who received the AZD1222 COVID-19 vaccine.

The genes are TRBV11-3 and TRBJ2-7; D gene uncertain. Looked up from germline, CDR1 is SGHNT and CDR2 is YENEEA. With 3 bases removed from V and 2 bases from J, the gap between germline ends came to 8 bases. The CDR3 has 13 residues. CDR3 sequence reads: CASSLGGTYEQYF. In nucleotides, the CDR3 is TGTGCCAGCAGCTTGGGTGGGACCTACGAGCAGTACTTC.

In this sample, this clone turned up once. The chain uses TRBV5-5 and TRBJ1-1; tentative D call: TRBD1 (6 bases). Trimming took 4 bases from V and 6 from J, leaving 13 bases between them. This CDR3 has 13 amino acids. Germline loops: CDR1 SGHKS, CDR2 YYEKEE (reference sequence). The CDR3 sequence is CASSPTGIAEAFF. Written as DNA, the CDR3 is TGTGCCAGCAGCCCAACAGGGATCGCTGAAGCTTTCTTT.

The rearrangement uses TRBV7-8 and TRBJ2-5; 11 bases line up with TRBD1. With V trimmed by 5 bases and J by 6 bases, 14 bases remained unmatched. The CDR3 loop spans 17 amino acids. Germline assignment: CDR1 SGHVS and CDR2 FQNEAQ. The CDR3 loop reads CASSRVGDRGSRQTQYF. The CDR3 nucleotides are TGTGCCAGCAGCCGAGTTGGGGACAGGGGGTCTCGACAGACCCAGTACTTC. Variable domain in full (rest from reference TRBV7-8 and TRBJ2-5): GAGVSQSPRYKVAKRGQDVALRCDPISGHVSLFWYQQALGQGPEFLTYFQNEAQLDKSGLPSDRFFAERPEGSVSTLKIQRTQQEDSAVYLCASSRVGDRGSRQTQYFGPGTRLLVL.

The chain combines TRBV5-1 with TRBJ2-3; D not certain. CDR1 and CDR2 from the germline V gene are SGHRS and YFSETQ. Trimming removed 4 bases at V and 0 bases at J, with 3 bases between. CDR3 length: 12 residues. The CDR3 region is CASSMSTDTQYF. CDR3 DNA: TGCGCCAGCAGCATGAGCACAGATACGCAGTATTTT.

The chain combines TRBV5-6 with TRBJ2-3; 8 nucleotides line up with TRBD1. The CDR3 extends over 15 amino acids. CDR1 is SGHDT, CDR2 YYEEEE, per germline. The V gene end was trimmed by 4 bases and the J gene end by 0 bases; junction bases not matched to a gene: 4. The CDR3 DNA is TGTGCCAGCAGCAGGGACAGGATAAGCACAGATACGCAGTATTTT. Encoded protein: CASSRDRISTDTQYF.

The chain is built from TRBV28 and TRBJ2-3; 9 nucleotides agree with TRBD1. Germline assignment: CDR1 MDHEN and CDR2 SYDVKM. The CDR3 is 15 residues long. The V segment lost 7 bases and the J segment 4 bases; nucleotides outside the gene matches: 9. The CDR3 DNA is TGTGCCAGCACCTTTTCGGGACAGGGAGCAGATACGCAGTATTTT. This gives the protein CASTFSGQGADTQYF.

The chain combines TRBV19 with TRBJ1-2, with 10 bases fitting TRBD1. The junction had 15 bases not matched to a gene; V was cut back by 6 bases and J by 5 bases. Germline values: CDR1 LNHDA, CDR2 SQIVND (reference sequence). The CDR3 loop spans 17 amino acids. CDR3 coding DNA: TGTGCCAGTAGACCTATCCCTTCTGGACAGGGGGAGTATGGCTACACCTTC. It codes for CASRPIPSGQGEYGYTF. The variable domain in full, with the rest retrieved from reference TRBV19 and TRBJ1-2, is DGGITQSPKYLFRKEGQNVTLSCEQNLNHDAMYWYRQDPGQGLRLIYYSQIVNDFQKGDIAEGYSVSREKKESFPLTVTSAQKNPTAFYLCASRPIPSGQGEYGYTFGSGTRLTVV.

This CDR3 reads CASRPSGANYGYTF. The CDR3, as DNA: TGTGCCAGTCGTCCGTCTGGAGCTAACTATGGCTACACCTTC. The gene calls are TRBV6-5 and TRBJ1-2; D gene unclear. Trimming left V 9 bases short and J 0 bases short, with 14 bases between. Per germline, CDR1 MNHEY and CDR2 SVGAGI. CDR3 length equals 14 residues.

The chain links TRBV29-1 to TRBJ1-1; D gene unclear. Trimming took off 4 bases at V and 0 bases at J, with 15 bases between the two ends. The CDR3 is made up of 15 amino acids. Germline V gene lookup returns CDR1 SQVTM and CDR2 ANQGSEA. CDR3 nucleotides: TGCAGCGTTGTTAGGGCCGGGTCTATGAACACTGAAGCTTTCTTT. Translated, it gives CSVVRAGSMNTEAFF.

The V and J genes are TRBV7-2 and TRBJ2-1; 7 positions agree with TRBD1. Germline lookup yields CDR1 SGHTA and CDR2 FQGNSA. V lost 1 base, J lost 4 bases, and 4 bases stayed unmatched. This CDR3 is built from 15 residues. The CDR3 nucleotides read TGTGCCAGCAGCTTAGAGGGACAGAGATACAATGAGCAGTTCTTC. Translation: CASSLEGQRYNEQFF.

This clone was detected only once. The rearrangement uses TRBV10-3 and TRBJ1-6; TRBD1 is a possible D gene (6 bases). Germline V gives CDR1 ENHRY, CDR2 SYGVKD. The CDR3 loop spans 13 amino acids. With 10 bases removed from V and 3 bases from J, the gap between germline ends came to 10 bases. CDR3 nucleotide sequence: TGTGCCACCAGGGGCAACTATAATTCACCCCTCCACTTT. It translates to CATRGNYNSPLHF.

The CDR3 DNA reads TGTGCCAGCAGTTCCGCCGGGACAGGGAATTATGGCTACACCTTC. The encoded protein is CASSSAGTGNYGYTF. This rearrangement joins TRBV28 to TRBJ1-2; 9 bases agree with TRBD1. The germline gives CDR1 MDHEN, CDR2 SYDVKM. This CDR3 is 15 amino acids long. V shed 4 bases, J shed 5 bases, and the junction held 8 bases outside the gene matches.

The genes are TRBV21-1 and TRBJ2-7; the table's D call of TRBD2 was not tested on the DNA. TRBV21-1 is described as a pseudogene. The CDR3 is 15 residues long. The CDR3, as DNA: TGTGCCAGCAGCAAAGTGGGACTCGACCTCGTCGAGCAGTACTTC. Its protein is CASSKVGLDLVEQYF.

The chain is built from TRBV28 and TRBJ1-6; 7 bases are shared with TRBD1. This CDR3 has 17 amino acids. V trimming: 3 bases; J trimming: 2 bases; junction bases outside the gene matches: 7. The germline gives CDR1 MDHEN, CDR2 SYDVKM. This chain's CDR3 is CASSFTGDVTYNSPLHF. CDR3 bases: TGTGCCAGCAGTTTCACAGGGGATGTAACCTATAATTCACCCCTCCACTTT.

V and J are TRBV7-2 and TRBJ1-2; D is perhaps TRBD1 (5 bases). The V gene lost 0 bases and the J gene lost 6 bases, with 14 bases spanning the gap. The CDR3 is 15 residues long. Germline CDR1 and CDR2: SGHTA and FQGNSA. CDR3 region: CASSLALRSGDGYTF. DNA for the CDR3: TGTGCCAGCAGCTTAGCGCTAAGGTCGGGGGATGGCTACACCTTC.

The chain combines TRBV28 with TRBJ1-1, with D possibly TRBD1 on 5 matching bases. Germline CDR1 is MDHEN and CDR2 is SYDVKM. The CDR3 has 14 residues. V was shortened by 9 bases and J by 11 bases, with 25 bases between the two germline ends. CDR3 DNA sequence: TGTGCCAGTCATTCCGGGACTGGACTAAGCGGGGCTTTCTTT. Translated, it gives CASHSGTGLSGAFF.

In this sample, this clone turned up once. The chain carries TRBV11-2 and TRBJ1-1; D might be TRBD1 (5 bases). The CDR3 sequence is 15 residues long. V was clipped by 7 bases and J by 1 base, with 16 bases between them. CDR1 is SGHAT and CDR2 is FQNNGV in the germline V gene. In DNA, the CDR3 is TGTGCCAGCACCCCCCCTACGGGGGGGAACACTGAAGCTTTCTTT. Translation: CASTPPTGGNTEAFF.

The chain has TRBV7-9 and TRBJ2-1, with TRBD2 identical over 14 bases. This CDR3 spans 18 amino acids. The V gene end was trimmed by 2 bases and the J gene end by 10 bases; junction bases not matched to a gene: 13. Germline CDR1 is SEHNR and CDR2 is FQNEAQ (reference sequence). As DNA, the CDR3 is TGTGCCAGCAGCTTACGCCCTGGACTAGCGGGGGGTCTTAGCGAGCAGTTCTTC. This translates into CASSLRPGLAGGLSEQFF.

The chain recombines TRBV3-1 (or the pseudogene TRBV3-2) with TRBJ2-7; D may be TRBD2 (5 bases). This CDR3 spans 13 amino acids. The V end lost 1 base, the J end lost 3 bases, and 7 bases lay between the germline ends. Germline CDR1 reads LGHDT; CDR2 reads YNNKEL (reference sequence). The CDR3 DNA is TGTGCCAGCAGCCAAGCCGGGATCTACGAGCAGTACTTC. It yields the protein CASSQAGIYEQYF.

The chain uses TRBV24-1 and TRBJ1-2, with D unresolved. This CDR3 region has 14 residues. V lost 3 bases and J 4 bases, leaving 11 bases between the germline ends. CDR1 and CDR2 from the germline V gene are KGHDR and SFDVKD. The CDR3 region is CATSDPNSSYGYTF. As DNA, the CDR3 is TGTGCCACCAGTGATCCCAACAGTAGCTATGGCTACACCTTC.

The V and J genes are TRBV27 and TRBJ2-3, with 9 bases aligning to TRBD2. The V gene's germline CDR1 is MNHEY and CDR2 SMNVEV (reference sequence). This CDR3 is 15 amino acids long. V shed 2 bases, J shed 4 bases, and the junction held 4 bases outside the gene matches. CDR3 loop: CASSLPAGGADTQYF. In DNA form, the CDR3 reads TGTGCCAGCAGTTTACCAGCGGGGGGCGCAGATACGCAGTATTTT.

J is TRBJ2-3 and V is TRBV10-1; TRBD2 matches 11 bases. Germline V gene data show CDR1 as WNHNN and CDR2 as SYGVQD (reference sequence). The V and J ends lost 8 bases and 2 bases, in that order; junction bases with no gene match: 9. CDR3 size: 16 residues. DNA for the CDR3: TGCGCCAGCGGGGCTAGCGGGGGGTCCCTCACAGATACGCAGTATTTT. It encodes CASGASGGSLTDTQYF.

The chain is built from TRBV11-2 and TRBJ2-4; 14 bases line up with TRBD2. Losses at the gene ends were 4 bases for V and 9 bases for J; bases not matched to a gene: 8. The germline V gene encodes CDR1 SGHAT and CDR2 FQNNGV. This CDR3 contains 16 residues. The CDR3 protein is CASSSGTSGSLSIQYF. CDR3 bases: TGTGCCAGCAGCTCCGGGACTAGCGGGAGTTTGAGCATTCAGTACTTC.

The CDR3 here is CASNPQDRASTDTQYF. CDR3 bases: TGTGCCAGCAACCCACAGGACAGGGCAAGCACAGATACGCAGTATTTT. V and J are TRBV5-8 and TRBJ2-3; TRBD1 agrees at 8 bases. This CDR3 has 16 residues. The V gene's germline CDR1 is SGHTS and CDR2 YDEGEE. V shed 6 bases and J 0 bases; nucleotides not matched to a gene: 9.

The rearrangement links TRBV6-5 to TRBJ1-5; D perhaps matches TRBD1 (5 bases). Germline values: CDR1 MNHEY, CDR2 SVGAGI. This CDR3 comprises 13 residues. V shed 3 bases and J shed 11 bases, with 14 bases lying between them. CDR3 amino acids: CASSYGTGMAQHF. CDR3 nucleotide sequence: TGTGCCAGCAGTTATGGGACTGGGATGGCCCAGCATTTT.